The present TCR beta chain was sequenced within a study of cytomegalovirus exposure and HLA in healthy donors. Notes on the study in general: Presence/absence analysis assumed near-uniform sequencing depth across donors.

This clone appeared a single time. The antigen is unknown. The J segment lost 5 bases and the V segment lost 7 bases, leaving 12 bases of the junction unmatched. Germline V CDR1 and CDR2: MNHNS, SASEGT. CDR3 size: 15 residues. 60 Vbeta and 13 Jbeta primers were used in PCR. Generated by immunoSEQ multiplex PCR, the TCRdb table keeps only in-frame clones and is missing some. The top ten hold more than 8% of the sample, which has 95,000 to 150,000 clones, under 90% seen once. The sequenced material came from PBMCs. The rearrangement links TRBV6-1 to TRBJ2-5; 8 bases map to TRBD2. The origin of this receptor is a female donor in good health and CMV-seropositive. The CDR3 DNA reads as TGTGCCAGCACCCATGCCACGGGGGGGGAGGAGACCCAGTACTTC. Protein sequence: CASTHATGGEETQYF.